The sequence of this TCR beta chain was determined in a study of cytomegalovirus exposure and HLA in healthy donors. Study context: Researchers found that more than 70% of about 400 genotyped donors fell within the Caucasian-associated ancestry cluster. General study results and limits: When a later analysis compared HLA-associated TCR beta chains with equally common others, the HLA-associated chains turned out to be more clonally expanded and to have lower generation probabilities.

PCR primers comprised 60 Vbeta and 13 Jbeta primers. Produced via immunoSEQ multiplex PCR; TCRdb's table is partial and in-frame only. The sample lists approximately 100,000 clones; about 83% were seen once. About this clone: The antigen is not known.

V was pared by 0 bases and J by 1 base, with 7 bases of the junction left unmatched. The germline V gene has CDR1 LGHNA and CDR2 YSLEER. This CDR3 has 17 residues. Sequences were obtained from PBMCs. The V call is TRBV4-3, the J call TRBJ2-3; 7 bases line up with TRBD1. This clonotype was obtained from a female donor in good health and CMV-seronegative. The DNA of the CDR3 is TGCGCCAGCAGCCAAGATATCAGGCAGGGGGGCACAGATACGCAGTATTTT. Amino acids: CASSQDIRQGGTDTQYF.